This T cell receptor beta chain comes out of a study of T cell repertoires in cytomegalovirus infection. Study overall: Recently described HLA-C-restricted plus well-studied HLA-B-restricted CMV epitopes were used. Matching HLA type, along with CMV infection, was indicated by public TCR beta signatures.

This clonotype has more than one count but fewer than ten. The antigen remains unidentified. The study's findings and limits: The cumulative frequency of public TCR beta families distinguished individuals who carried CMV together with the relevant HLA. CMV-specific TCR beta clonotypes restricted by HLA-C dominated the ex vivo response.

Each CDR3 protein gets one entry after TCRdb re-called the reads with MiXCR. The table shows fewer than 1,000,000 distinct CDR3 sequences, with roughly a third occurring only once. This CDR3 comprises 15 residues. Trimming pared 0 bases from V and 5 bases from J, leaving 13 bases between. Germline CDR1 is MNHEY and CDR2 is SVGAGI. The chain combines TRBV6-5 with TRBJ1-1, with unresolved D. The sequence was obtained from a human donor in good health (CMV status not recorded). Some clones in this sample may be carry-over from other donors' samples. The sample was cultured CD8+ T cells from PBMCs, taken from culture after CMV antigen stimulation. The CDR3 is CASSYSPAPGTEAFF. The DNA of the CDR3 is TGTGCCAGCAGTTACTCTCCGGCCCCGGGTACTGAAGCTTTCTTT.